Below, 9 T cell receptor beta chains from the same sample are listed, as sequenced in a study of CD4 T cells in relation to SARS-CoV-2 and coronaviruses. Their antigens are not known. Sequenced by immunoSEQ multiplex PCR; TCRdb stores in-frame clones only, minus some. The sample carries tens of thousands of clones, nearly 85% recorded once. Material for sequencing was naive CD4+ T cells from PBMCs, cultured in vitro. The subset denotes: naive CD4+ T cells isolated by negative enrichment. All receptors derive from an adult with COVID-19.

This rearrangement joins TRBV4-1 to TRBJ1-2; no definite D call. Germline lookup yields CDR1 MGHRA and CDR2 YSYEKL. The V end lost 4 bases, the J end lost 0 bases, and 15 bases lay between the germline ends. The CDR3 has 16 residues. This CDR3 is CASSPLGRESNYGYTF. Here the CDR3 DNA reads TGCGCCAGCAGCCCCCTTGGCCGGGAATCTAACTATGGCTACACCTTC.

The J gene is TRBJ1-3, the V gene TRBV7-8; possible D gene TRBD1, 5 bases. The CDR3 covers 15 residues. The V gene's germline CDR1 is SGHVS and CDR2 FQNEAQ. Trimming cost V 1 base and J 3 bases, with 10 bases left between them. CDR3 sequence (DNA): TGTGCCAGCAGCTTAGGTCCAGGGTTTGGAAACACCATATATTTT. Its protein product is CASSLGPGFGNTIYF.

In DNA form, the CDR3 reads TGTGCCATCAGTGAGTCCCAGGGGGCCTACGAGCAGTACTTC. Amino acid sequence: CAISESQGAYEQYF. The rearrangement uses TRBV10-3 and TRBJ2-7, with TRBD1 identical over 7 bases. Trimming cost V 0 bases and J 2 bases; bases outside gene matches: 1. The CDR3 sequence is 14 residues long. Per germline, CDR1 ENHRY and CDR2 SYGVKD.

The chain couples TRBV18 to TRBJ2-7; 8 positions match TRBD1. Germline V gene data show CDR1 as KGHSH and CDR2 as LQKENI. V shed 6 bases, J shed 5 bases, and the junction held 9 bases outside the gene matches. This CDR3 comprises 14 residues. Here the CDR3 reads CASSWTGLQDEQYF. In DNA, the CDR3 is TGTGCCAGCTCCTGGACAGGGCTGCAGGACGAGCAGTACTTC.

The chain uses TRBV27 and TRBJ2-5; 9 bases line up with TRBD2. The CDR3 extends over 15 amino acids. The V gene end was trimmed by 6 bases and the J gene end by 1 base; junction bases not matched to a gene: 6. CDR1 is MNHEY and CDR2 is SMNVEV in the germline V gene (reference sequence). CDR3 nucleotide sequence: TGTGCCAGCAGGCCCGGGACTAGCAGCCAAGAGACCCAGTACTTC. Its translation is CASRPGTSSQETQYF.

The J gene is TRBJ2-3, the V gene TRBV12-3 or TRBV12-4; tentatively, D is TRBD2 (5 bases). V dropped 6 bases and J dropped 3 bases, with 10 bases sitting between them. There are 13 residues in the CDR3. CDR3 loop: CASRTSGTDTQYF. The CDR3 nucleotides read TGTGCCAGCAGGACATCGGGAACAGATACGCAGTATTTT.

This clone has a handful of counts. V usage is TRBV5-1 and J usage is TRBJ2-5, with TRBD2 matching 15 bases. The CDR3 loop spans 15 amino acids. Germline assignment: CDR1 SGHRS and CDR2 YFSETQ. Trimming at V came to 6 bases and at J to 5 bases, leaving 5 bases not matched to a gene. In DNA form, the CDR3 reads TGCGCCAGCACCGGACTAGCGGGAGGGGAGGAGACCCAGTACTTC. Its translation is CASTGLAGGEETQYF.

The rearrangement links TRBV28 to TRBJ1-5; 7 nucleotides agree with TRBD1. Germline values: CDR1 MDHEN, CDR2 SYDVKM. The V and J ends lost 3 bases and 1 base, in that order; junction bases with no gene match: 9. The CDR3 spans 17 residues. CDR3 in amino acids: CASSFGQGGGSNQPQHF. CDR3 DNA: TGTGCCAGCAGTTTCGGGCAGGGGGGAGGGAGCAATCAGCCCCAGCATTTT.

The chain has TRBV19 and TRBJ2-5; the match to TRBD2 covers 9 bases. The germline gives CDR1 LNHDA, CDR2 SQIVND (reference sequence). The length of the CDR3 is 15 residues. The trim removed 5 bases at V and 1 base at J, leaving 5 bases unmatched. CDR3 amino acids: CASSLRTSAQETQYF. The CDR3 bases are TGTGCCAGTAGTCTAAGGACTAGCGCCCAAGAGACCCAGTACTTC.